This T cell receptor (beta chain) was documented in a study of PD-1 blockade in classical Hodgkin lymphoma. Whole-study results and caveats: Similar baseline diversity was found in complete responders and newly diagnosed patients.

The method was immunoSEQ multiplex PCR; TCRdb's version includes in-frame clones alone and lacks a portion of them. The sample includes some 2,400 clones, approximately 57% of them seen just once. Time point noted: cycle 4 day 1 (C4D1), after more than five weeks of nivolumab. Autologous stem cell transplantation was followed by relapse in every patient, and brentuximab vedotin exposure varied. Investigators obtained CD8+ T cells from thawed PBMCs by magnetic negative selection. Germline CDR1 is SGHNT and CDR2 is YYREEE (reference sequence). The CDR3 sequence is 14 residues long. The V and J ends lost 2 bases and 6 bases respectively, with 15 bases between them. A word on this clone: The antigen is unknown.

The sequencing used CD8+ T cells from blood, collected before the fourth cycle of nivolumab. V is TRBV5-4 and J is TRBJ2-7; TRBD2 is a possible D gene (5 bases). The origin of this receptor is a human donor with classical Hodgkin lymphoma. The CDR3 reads CASSLVGEGSEQYF. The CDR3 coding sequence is TGTGCCAGCAGCTTAGTCGGCGAGGGTAGCGAGCAGTACTTC.